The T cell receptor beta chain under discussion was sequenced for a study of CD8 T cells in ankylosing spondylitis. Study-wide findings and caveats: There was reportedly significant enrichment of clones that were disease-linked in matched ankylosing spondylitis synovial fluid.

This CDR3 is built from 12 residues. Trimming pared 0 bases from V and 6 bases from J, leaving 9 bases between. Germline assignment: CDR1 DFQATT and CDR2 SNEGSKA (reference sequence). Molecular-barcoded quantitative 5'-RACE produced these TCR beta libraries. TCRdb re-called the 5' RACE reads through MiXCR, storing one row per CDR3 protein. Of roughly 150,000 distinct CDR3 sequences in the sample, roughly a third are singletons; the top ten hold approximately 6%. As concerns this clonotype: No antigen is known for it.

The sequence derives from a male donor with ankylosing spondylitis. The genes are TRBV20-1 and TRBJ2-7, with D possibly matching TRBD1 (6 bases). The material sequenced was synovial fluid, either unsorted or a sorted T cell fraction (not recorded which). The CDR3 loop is CSAREQGAEQYF. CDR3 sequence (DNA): TGCAGTGCTAGAGAACAGGGTGCCGAGCAGTACTTC.